This paragraph reports one T cell receptor (beta chain). The antigen is unknown. These data come from a study of post-analysis software for immune sequencing data. The TCR beta cDNA libraries carried unique molecular identifiers. Roughly 500,000 cDNA molecules were obtained per 1 to 10 million input T cells. TCRdb ran MiXCR on the PCR reads and lists one entry per CDR3 protein. The profile shows about 820,000 distinct CDR3 sequences, around 53% of them singletons. The germline V and J ends were trimmed by 3 bases and 11 bases, with 20 bases remaining between them. The CDR3 consists of 14 residues. The germline V gene has CDR1 SGDLS and CDR2 YYNGEE. General observations from the study: Those with multiple sclerosis, the patient group, showed significantly lower normalized Chao1 diversity than controls. Strong same-batch co-clustering of samples appeared with F measure clustering. Higher frequency in patients than in controls was seen for roughly 5 TRBV segments, with TRBV5-6, TRBV5-1 and TRBV20-1 among them.

The sample consisted of blood. The clonotype comes from a girl aged 5 to 17 with multiple sclerosis. The genes are TRBV9 and TRBJ2-5, with D perhaps being TRBD1 or TRBD2 (5 bases each). The CDR3 loop is CASSADSRGVEQYF. CDR3 DNA: TGTGCCAGCAGCGCCGACAGTCGGGGTGTGGAGCAGTACTTC.